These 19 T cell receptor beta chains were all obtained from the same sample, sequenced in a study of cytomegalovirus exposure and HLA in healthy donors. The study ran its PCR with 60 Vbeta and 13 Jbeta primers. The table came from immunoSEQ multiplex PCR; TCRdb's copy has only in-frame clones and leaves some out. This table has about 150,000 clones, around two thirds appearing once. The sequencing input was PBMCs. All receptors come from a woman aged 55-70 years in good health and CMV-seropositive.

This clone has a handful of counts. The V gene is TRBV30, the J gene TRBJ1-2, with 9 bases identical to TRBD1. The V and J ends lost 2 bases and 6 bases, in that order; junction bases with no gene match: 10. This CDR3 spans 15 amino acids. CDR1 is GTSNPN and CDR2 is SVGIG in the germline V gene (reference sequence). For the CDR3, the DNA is TGTGCCTGGAGTTGGGCCGGGACAGGGACCCATGGCTACACCTTC. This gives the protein CAWSWAGTGTHGYTF.

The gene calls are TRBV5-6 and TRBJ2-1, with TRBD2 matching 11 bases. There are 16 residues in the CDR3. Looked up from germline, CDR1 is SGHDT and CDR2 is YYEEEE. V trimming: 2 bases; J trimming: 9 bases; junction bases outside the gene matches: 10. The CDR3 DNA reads TGTGCCAGCAGCTTAAGGGGGCTAGCGGGAGGCATTGAGCAGTTCTTC. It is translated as CASSLRGLAGGIEQFF. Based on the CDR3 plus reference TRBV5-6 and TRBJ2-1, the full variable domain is DAGVTQSPTHLIKTRGQQVTLRCSPKSGHDTVSWYQQALGQGPQFIFQYYEEEERQRGNFPDRFSGHQFPNYSSELNVNALLLGDSALYLCASSLRGLAGGIEQFFGPGTRLTVL.

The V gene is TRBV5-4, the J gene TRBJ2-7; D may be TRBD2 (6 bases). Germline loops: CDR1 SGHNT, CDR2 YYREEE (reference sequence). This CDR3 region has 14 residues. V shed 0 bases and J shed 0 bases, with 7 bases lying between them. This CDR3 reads CASSLGGGSYEQYF. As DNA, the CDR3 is TGTGCCAGCAGCTTGGGGGGAGGCTCCTACGAGCAGTACTTC.

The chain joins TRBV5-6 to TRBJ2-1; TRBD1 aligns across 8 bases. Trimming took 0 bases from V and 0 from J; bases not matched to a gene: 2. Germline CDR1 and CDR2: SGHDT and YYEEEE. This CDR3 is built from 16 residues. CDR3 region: CASSLGTGSSYNEQFF. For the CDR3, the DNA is TGTGCCAGCAGCTTGGGGACAGGGAGCTCCTACAATGAGCAGTTCTTC.

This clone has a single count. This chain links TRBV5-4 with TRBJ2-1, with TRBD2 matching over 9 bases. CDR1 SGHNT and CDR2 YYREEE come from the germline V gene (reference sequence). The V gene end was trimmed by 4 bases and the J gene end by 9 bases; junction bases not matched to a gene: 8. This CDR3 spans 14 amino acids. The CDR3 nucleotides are TGTGCCAGCAGCCCCGGGACTAGCATGGGTGAGCAGTTCTTC. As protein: CASSPGTSMGEQFF. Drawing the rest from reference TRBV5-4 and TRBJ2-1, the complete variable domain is ETGVTQSPTHLIKTRGQQVTLRCSSQSGHNTVSWYQQALGQGPQFIFQYYREEENGRGNFPPRFSGLQFPNYSSELNVNALELDDSALYLCASSPGTSMGEQFFGPGTRLTVL.

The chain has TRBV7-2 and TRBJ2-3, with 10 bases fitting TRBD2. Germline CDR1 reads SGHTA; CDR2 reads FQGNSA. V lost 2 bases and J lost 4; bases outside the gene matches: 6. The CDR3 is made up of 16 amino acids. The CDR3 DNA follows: TGTGCCAGCAGCTTACCCATAGCGGGAGGCGCAGATACGCAGTATTTT. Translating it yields CASSLPIAGGADTQYF.

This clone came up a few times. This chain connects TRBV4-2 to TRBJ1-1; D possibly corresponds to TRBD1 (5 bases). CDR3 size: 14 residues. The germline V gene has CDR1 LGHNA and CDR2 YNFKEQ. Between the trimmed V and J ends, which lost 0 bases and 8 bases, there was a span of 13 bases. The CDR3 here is CASSQDSTASEAFF. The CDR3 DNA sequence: TGTGCCAGCAGCCAAGATTCGACAGCCTCCGAAGCTTTCTTT.

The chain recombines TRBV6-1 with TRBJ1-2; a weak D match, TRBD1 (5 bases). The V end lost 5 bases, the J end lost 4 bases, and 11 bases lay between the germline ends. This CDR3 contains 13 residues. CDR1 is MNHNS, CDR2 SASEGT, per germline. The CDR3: CASSYDSVYGYTF. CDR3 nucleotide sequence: TGTGCCAGCAGTTATGACAGCGTCTATGGCTACACCTTC.

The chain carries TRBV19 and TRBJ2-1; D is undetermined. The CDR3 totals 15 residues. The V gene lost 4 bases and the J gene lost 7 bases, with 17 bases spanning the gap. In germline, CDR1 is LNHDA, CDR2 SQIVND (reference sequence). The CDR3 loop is CASSTRVGQLNEQFF. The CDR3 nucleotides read TGTGCCAGTAGTACCCGGGTGGGTCAATTAAATGAGCAGTTCTTC. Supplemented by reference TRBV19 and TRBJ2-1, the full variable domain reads DGGITQSPKYLFRKEGQNVTLSCEQNLNHDAMYWYRQDPGQGLRLIYYSQIVNDFQKGDIAEGYSVSREKKESFPLTVTSAQKNPTAFYLCASSTRVGQLNEQFFGPGTRLTVL.

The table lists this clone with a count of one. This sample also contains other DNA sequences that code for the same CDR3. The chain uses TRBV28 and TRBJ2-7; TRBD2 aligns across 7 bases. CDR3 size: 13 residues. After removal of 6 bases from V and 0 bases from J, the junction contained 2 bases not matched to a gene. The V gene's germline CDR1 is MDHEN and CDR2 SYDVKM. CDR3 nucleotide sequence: TGTGCCAGCAGCTGGACTAGCTCCTACGAGCAGTACTTC. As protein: CASSWTSSYEQYF.

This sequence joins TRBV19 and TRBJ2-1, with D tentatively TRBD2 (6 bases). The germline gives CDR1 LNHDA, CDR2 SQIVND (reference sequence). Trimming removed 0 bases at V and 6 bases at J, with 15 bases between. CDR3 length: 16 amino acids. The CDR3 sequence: CASSIDVSGGVNEQFF. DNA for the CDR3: TGTGCCAGTAGTATAGATGTTAGCGGAGGGGTCAATGAGCAGTTCTTC.

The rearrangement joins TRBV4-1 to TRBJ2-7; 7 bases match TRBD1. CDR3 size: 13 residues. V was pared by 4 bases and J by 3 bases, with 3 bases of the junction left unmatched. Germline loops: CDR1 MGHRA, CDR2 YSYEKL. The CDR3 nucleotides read TGCGCCAGCAGCCGTAGACAGGGCTACGAGCAGTACTTC. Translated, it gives CASSRRQGYEQYF.

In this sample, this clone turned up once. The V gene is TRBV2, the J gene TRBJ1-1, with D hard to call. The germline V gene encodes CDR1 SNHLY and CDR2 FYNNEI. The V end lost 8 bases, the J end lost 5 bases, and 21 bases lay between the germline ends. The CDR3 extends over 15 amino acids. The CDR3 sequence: CASALAGVVGTEAFF. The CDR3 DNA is TGTGCCAGCGCGCTGGCGGGAGTAGTTGGGACTGAAGCTTTCTTT.

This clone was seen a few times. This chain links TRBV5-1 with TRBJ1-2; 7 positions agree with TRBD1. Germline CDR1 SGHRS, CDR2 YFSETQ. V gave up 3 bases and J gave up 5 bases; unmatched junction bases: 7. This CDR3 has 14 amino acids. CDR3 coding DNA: TGCGCCAGCAGCTCCCCGGGACAGATATATGGCTACACCTTC. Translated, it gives CASSSPGQIYGYTF.

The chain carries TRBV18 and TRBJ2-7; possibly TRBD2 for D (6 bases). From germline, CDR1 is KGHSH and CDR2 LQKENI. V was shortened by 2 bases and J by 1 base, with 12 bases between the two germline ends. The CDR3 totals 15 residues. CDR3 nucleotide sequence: TGTGCCAGCTCACCATCCGGAGGGAATTCCTACGAGCAGTACTTC. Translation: CASSPSGGNSYEQYF.

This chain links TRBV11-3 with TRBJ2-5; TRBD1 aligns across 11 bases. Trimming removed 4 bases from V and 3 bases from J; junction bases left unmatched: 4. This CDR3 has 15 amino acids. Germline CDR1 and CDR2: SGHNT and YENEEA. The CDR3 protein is CASSSGQGAKETQYF. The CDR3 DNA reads TGTGCCAGCAGCTCCGGACAGGGGGCGAAAGAGACCCAGTACTTC. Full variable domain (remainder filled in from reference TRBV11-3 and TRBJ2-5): EAGVVQSPRYKIIEKKQPVAFWCNPISGHNTLYWYLQNLGQGPELLIRYENEEAVDDSQLPKDRFSAERLKGVDSTLKIQPAELGDSAVYLCASSSGQGAKETQYFGPGTRLLVL.

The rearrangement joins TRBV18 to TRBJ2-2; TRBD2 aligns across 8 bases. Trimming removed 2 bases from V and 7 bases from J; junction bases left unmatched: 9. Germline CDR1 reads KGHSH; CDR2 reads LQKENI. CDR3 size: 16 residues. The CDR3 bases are TGTGCCAGCTCACCAAGGATCGCGGGAGGTGTCGGGGAGCTGTTTTTT. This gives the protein CASSPRIAGGVGELFF.

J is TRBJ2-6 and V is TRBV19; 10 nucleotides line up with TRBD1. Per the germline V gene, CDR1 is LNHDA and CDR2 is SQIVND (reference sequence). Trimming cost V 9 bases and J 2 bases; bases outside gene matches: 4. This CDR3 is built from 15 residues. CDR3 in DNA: TGTGCCAGCACGACAGGGGGCGCTGGGGCCAACGTCCTGACTTTC. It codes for CASTTGGAGANVLTF. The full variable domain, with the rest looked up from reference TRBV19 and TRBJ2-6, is DGGITQSPKYLFRKEGQNVTLSCEQNLNHDAMYWYRQDPGQGLRLIYYSQIVNDFQKGDIAEGYSVSREKKESFPLTVTSAQKNPTAFYLCASTTGGAGANVLTFGAGSRLTVL.

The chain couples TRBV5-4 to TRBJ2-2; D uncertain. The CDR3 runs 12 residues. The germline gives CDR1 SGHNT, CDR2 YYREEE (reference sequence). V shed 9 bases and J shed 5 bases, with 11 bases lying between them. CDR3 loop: CAIGKRTGELFF. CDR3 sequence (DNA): TGTGCCATAGGAAAGCGTACCGGGGAGCTGTTTTTT.